This T cell receptor (beta chain) was captured in a study of blood T cell repertoires in COVID-19. V lost 6 bases and J lost 4; bases outside the gene matches: 5. Germline assignment: CDR1 MNHEY and CDR2 SMNVEV (reference sequence). The CDR3 totals 14 residues. Libraries were prepared by immunoSEQ multiplex PCR; TCRdb keeps only in-frame clonotypes and omits some of them. The table shows roughly 410,000 clones, with 70% to 90% occurring only once. The material sequenced was peripheral blood. The chain is built from TRBV27 and TRBJ2-7; 11 bases map to TRBD2. The TCR originated in a man aged 35 to 55 with acute or convalescent COVID-19. In nucleotides, the CDR3 is TGTGCCAGCAGCACTAGCGGGAGAGTATACGAGCAGTACTTC. Its translation is CASSTSGRVYEQYF.